These T cell receptor beta chains were read from a single sample in a study of T cells after yellow fever vaccination. In TCRdb, the 5' RACE reads were re-called with MiXCR into one record per CDR3 protein. The sample has 500,000 to 650,000 distinct CDR3 sequences; around 12% are singletons. The sample consisted of PBMCs, taken on the day of the yellow fever booster vaccination. The origin of the receptors is a young man who received the YFV17D yellow fever vaccine. Each CDR3 is given with its conserved first and last residue. The D gene is left open where the match is weak. A clone size is listed for some rows: how often the clone was seen (once, few, many), or a class if it is expanded.

>TRBV5-1|NA|15|TRBJ2-2|NA
CASRPDSPDSGELFF
TGCGCCAGCAGACCAGATAGTCCGGATTCCGGGGAGCTGTTTTTT
>TRBV12-3/TRBV12-4|NA|13|TRBJ1-1|NA
CASTFVMNTEAFF
TGTGCCAGCACCTTCGTGATGAACACTGAAGCTTTCTTT
>TRBV9|few|14|TRBJ2-4|NA
CASSEYGGRNIQYF
TGTGCCAGCAGCGAGTACGGAGGAAGAAACATTCAGTACTTC
>TRBV24-1|few|14|TRBJ2-1|NA
CATSDLIGDNEQFF
TGTGCCACCAGTGATTTGATTGGGGACAATGAGCAGTTCTTC
>TRBV27|NA|16|TRBJ2-5|NA
CASKVGQAPLQETQYF
TGTGCCAGCAAGGTGGGGCAGGCGCCTCTCCAAGAGACCCAGTACTTC
>TRBV5-1|few|15|TRBJ2-5|TRBD1
CASSFAGQGQETQYF
TGCGCCAGCAGCTTTGCGGGACAGGGCCAAGAGACCCAGTACTTC
>TRBV7-2|few|14|TRBJ2-7|TRBD2
CATKLAGGPYEQYF
TGTGCCACGAAACTAGCGGGAGGGCCCTACGAGCAGTACTTC
>TRBV9|few|14|TRBJ2-1|NA
CASSVGGGGDEQFF
TGTGCCAGCAGCGTAGGAGGAGGGGGCGATGAGCAGTTCTTC
>TRBV20-1|NA|12|TRBJ2-7|TRBD1
CGGQGSAYEQYF
TGCGGGGGACAGGGGTCCGCCTACGAGCAGTACTTC
>TRBV5-1|NA|13|TRBJ1-1|NA
CASIEGGGTEAFF
TGCGCCAGCATTGAGGGGGGAGGCACTGAAGCTTTCTTT
>TRBV24-1|NA|11|TRBJ1-2|NA
CATSGIDGYTF
TGTGCCACCAGTGGAATAGACGGCTACACCTTC
>TRBV4-3|NA|15|TRBJ2-5|TRBD2
CASSQQLAGEETQYF
TGCGCCAGCAGCCAACAACTAGCGGGGGAAGAGACCCAGTACTTC
>TRBV7-2|few|14|TRBJ2-1|NA
CASSTTGAHNEQFF
TGTGCCAGCAGCACAACTGGGGCACACAATGAGCAGTTCTTC
>TRBV9|few|14|TRBJ2-1|NA
CASSPGPADNEQFF
TGTGCCAGCAGCCCAGGGCCCGCGGACAATGAGCAGTTCTTC
>TRBV13|NA|16|TRBJ1-2|TRBD1
CASSLGQGASGYGYTF
TGTGCCAGCAGCTTGGGACAGGGGGCTTCCGGCTATGGCTACACCTTC